This T cell receptor (beta chain) was recorded in a study of human T cells and chemical hapten exposure. Within the library, unique molecular identifiers were attached to each individual cDNA molecule. TCRdb ran MiXCR on the RACE reads and lists one entry per CDR3 protein. Among about 270,000 distinct CDR3 sequences listed, 7.5% to 8% were seen once. Time point specified: pre-sensitization, week 0. Described treatment: therapeutic diphenylcyclopropenone sensitization with weekly scalp DPC. Trimming shortened V by 0 bases and J by 3 bases, and 12 bases separated the two germline ends. The CDR3 length is 15 residues. CDR1 and CDR2 (germline): MNHEY, SVGAGI.

This chain uses TRBV6-5 with TRBJ2-7; weak D call: TRBD1 (5 bases). The receptor was isolated from a man younger than 30 with alopecia areata. Some clones in this sample may be carry-over from other donors' samples. Here the sequenced sample was whole blood, taken in connection with sensitization to the hapten diphenylcyclopropenone (DPC). The CDR3 region is CASSYSMPRDYEQYF. The DNA of the CDR3 is TGTGCCAGCAGTTACTCGATGCCCAGGGACTACGAGCAGTACTTC.